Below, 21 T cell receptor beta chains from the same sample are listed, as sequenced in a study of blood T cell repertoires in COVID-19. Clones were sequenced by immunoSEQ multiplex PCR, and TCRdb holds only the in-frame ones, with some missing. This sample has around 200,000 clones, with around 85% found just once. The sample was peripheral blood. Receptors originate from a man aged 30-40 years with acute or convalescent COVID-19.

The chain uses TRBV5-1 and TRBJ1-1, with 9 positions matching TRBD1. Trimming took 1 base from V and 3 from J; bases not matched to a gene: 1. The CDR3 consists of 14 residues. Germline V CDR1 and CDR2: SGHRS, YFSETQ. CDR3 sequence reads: CASSLRTGDTEAFF. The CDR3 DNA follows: TGCGCCAGCAGCTTGAGGACAGGGGACACTGAAGCTTTCTTT.

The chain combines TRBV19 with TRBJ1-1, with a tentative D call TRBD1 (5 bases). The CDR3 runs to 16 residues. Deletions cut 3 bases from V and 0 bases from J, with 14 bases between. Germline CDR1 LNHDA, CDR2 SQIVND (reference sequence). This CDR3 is CASSIGQGYMNTEAFF. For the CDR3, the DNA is TGTGCCAGTAGTATCGGGCAGGGATACATGAACACTGAAGCTTTCTTT.

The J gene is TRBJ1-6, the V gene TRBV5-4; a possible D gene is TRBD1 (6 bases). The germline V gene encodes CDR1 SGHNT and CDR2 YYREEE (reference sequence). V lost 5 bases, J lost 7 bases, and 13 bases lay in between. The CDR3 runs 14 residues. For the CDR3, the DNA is TGTGCCAGCAGATCCGGACAGATAAATTCACCCCTCCACTTT. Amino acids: CASRSGQINSPLHF.

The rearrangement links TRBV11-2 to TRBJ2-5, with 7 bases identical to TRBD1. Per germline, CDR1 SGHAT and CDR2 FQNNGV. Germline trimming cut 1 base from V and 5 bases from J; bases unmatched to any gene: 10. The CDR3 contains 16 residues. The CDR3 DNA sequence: TGTGCCAGCAGCTTAGGTGGTCAGGGGGTCGGGGAGACCCAGTACTTC. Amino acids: CASSLGGQGVGETQYF.

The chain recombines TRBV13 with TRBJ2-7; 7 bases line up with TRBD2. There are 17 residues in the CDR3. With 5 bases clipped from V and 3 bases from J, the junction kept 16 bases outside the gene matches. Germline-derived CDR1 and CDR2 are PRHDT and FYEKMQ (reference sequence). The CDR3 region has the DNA TGTGCCAGCAGCCTACAACGCGGACTAGAACCCATCTACGAGCAGTACTTC. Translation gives CASSLQRGLEPIYEQYF. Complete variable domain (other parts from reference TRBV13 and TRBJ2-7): AAGVIQSPRHLIKEKRETATLKCYPIPRHDTVYWYQQGPGQDPQFLISFYEKMQSDKGSIPDRFSAQQFSDYHSELNMSSLELGDSALYFCASSLQRGLEPIYEQYFGPGTRLTVT.

The CDR3 region has the DNA TGTGCCAGCAGCCTACCGAGCACAGATACGCAGTATTTT. This codes for CASSLPSTDTQYF. The rearrangement links TRBV9 to TRBJ2-3, with D unresolved. The CDR3 totals 13 residues. CDR1 is SGDLS and CDR2 is YYNGEE in the germline V gene. Trimming left V 4 bases short and J 0 bases short, with 6 bases between.

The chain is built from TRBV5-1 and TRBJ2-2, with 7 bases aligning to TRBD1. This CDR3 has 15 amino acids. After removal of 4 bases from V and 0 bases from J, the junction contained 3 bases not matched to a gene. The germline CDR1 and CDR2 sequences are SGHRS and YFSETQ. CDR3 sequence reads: CASSPDRTNTGELFF. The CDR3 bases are TGCGCCAGCAGCCCGGACAGGACGAACACCGGGGAGCTGTTTTTT.

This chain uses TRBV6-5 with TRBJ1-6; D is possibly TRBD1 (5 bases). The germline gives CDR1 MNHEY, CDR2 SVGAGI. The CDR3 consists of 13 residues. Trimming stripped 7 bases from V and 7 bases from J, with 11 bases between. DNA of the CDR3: TGTGCCAGCACGGGAGGGGTAAATTCACCCCTCCACTTT. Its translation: CASTGGVNSPLHF.

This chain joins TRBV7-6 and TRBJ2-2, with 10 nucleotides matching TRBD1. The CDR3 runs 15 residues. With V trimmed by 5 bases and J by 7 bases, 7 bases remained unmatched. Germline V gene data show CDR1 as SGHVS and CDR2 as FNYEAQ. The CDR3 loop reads CASSQKTGGGGELFF. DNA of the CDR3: TGTGCCAGCAGCCAAAAGACAGGGGGCGGCGGGGAGCTGTTTTTT.

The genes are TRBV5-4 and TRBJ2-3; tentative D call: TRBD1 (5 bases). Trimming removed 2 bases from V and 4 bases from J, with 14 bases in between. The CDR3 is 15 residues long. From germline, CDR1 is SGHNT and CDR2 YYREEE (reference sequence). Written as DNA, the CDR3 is TGTGCCAGCAGCTTCCAGGGTGTTTATTCAGATACGCAGTATTTT. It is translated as CASSFQGVYSDTQYF.

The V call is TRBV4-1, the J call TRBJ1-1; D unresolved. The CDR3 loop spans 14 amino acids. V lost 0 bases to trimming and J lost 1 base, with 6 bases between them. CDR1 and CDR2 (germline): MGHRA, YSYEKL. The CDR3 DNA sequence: TGCGCCAGCAGCCAAGATATCTCGAACACTGAAGCTTTCTTT. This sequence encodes CASSQDISNTEAFF.

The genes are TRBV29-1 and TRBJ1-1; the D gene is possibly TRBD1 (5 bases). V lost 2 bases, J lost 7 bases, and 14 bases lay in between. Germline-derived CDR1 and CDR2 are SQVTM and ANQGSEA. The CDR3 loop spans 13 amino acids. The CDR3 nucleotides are TGCAGCGTTGAACGAACACGGGGGAGTGAAGCTTTCTTT. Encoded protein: CSVERTRGSEAFF.

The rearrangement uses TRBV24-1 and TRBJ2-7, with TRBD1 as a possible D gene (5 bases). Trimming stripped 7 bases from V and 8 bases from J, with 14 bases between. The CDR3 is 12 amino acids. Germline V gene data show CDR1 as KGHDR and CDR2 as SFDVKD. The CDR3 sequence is CATRNARGKQYF. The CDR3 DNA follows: TGTGCCACCAGGAATGCAAGGGGCAAGCAGTACTTC.

The CDR3 DNA follows: TGTGCCAGCAGTGCCACTCGCCGGGACACTGAAGCTTTCTTT. It encodes CASSATRRDTEAFF. The J gene is TRBJ1-1, the V gene TRBV25-1; D remains ambiguous. CDR3 length: 14 residues. Germline CDR1 reads MGHDK; CDR2 reads SYGVNS. V gave up 4 bases and J gave up 3 bases, with 12 bases separating them.

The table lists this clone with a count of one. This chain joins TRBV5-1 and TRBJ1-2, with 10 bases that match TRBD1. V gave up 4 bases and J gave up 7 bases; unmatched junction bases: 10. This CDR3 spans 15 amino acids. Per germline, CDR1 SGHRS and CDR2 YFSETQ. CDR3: CASSPRGDRGSGYTF. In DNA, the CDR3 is TGCGCCAGCAGCCCGAGGGGGGACAGGGGCTCTGGCTACACCTTC. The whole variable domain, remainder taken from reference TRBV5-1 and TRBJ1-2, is KAGVTQTPRYLIKTRGQQVTLSCSPISGHRSVSWYQQTPGQGLQFLFEYFSETQRNKGNFPGRFSGRQFSNSRSEMNVSTLELGDSALYLCASSPRGDRGSGYTFGSGTRLTVV.

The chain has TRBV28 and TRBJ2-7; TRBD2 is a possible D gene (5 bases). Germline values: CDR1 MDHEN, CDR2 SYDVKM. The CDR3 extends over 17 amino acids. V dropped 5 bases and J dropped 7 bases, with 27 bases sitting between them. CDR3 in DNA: TGTGCCAGCAGTAAACCCTCTCGGGTGACCAAATCGGGGGAGCAGTACTTC. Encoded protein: CASSKPSRVTKSGEQYF.

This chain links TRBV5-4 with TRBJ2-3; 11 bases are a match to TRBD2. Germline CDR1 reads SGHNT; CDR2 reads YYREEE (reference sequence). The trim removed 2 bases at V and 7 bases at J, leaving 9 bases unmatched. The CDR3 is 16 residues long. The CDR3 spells CASSFHTSGSLNTQYF. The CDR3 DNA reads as TGTGCCAGCAGCTTCCACACTAGCGGGAGCCTTAATACGCAGTATTTT.

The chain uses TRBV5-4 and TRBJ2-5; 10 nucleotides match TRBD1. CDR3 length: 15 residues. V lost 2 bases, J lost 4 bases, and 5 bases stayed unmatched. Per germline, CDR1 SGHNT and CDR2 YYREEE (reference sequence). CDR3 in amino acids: CASSLGQGVLETQYF. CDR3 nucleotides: TGTGCCAGCAGCTTAGGACAGGGGGTATTAGAGACCCAGTACTTC.

The CDR3 DNA reads as TGTGCCTGGAGTGTAATGAGCTGGTTAGCGGCCCAATCTGAGCAGTTCTTC. Protein product: CAWSVMSWLAAQSEQFF. The chain carries TRBV30 and TRBJ2-1; D might be TRBD2 (6 bases). Germline loops: CDR1 GTSNPN, CDR2 SVGIG (reference sequence). V lost 0 bases and J lost 9, with 24 bases in between. This CDR3 is 17 amino acids long.

CDR3 residues: CASSYDTWYGYTF. The CDR3 DNA sequence: TGTGCCAGCAGCTACGACACCTGGTACGGCTACACCTTC. V is TRBV7-2 and J is TRBJ1-2; D is unresolved. The V end was cut by 4 bases, the J end by 8 bases, with 14 bases between. This CDR3 has 13 amino acids. Germline assignment: CDR1 SGHTA and CDR2 FQGNSA. The full variable domain, rest sourced from reference TRBV7-2 and TRBJ1-2, is GAGVSQSPSNKVTEKGKDVELRCDPISGHTALYWYRQSLGQGLEFLIYFQGNSAPDKSGLPSDRFSAERTGGSVSTLTIQRTQQEDSAVYLCASSYDTWYGYTFGSGTRLTVV.

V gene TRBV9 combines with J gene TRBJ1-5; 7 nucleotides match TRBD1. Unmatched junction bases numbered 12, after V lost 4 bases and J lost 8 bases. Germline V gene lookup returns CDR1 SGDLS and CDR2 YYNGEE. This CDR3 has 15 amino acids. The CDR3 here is CASSSRQGLWEPQHF. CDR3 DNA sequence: TGTGCCAGCAGCTCGCGACAGGGCCTGTGGGAGCCCCAGCATTTT.